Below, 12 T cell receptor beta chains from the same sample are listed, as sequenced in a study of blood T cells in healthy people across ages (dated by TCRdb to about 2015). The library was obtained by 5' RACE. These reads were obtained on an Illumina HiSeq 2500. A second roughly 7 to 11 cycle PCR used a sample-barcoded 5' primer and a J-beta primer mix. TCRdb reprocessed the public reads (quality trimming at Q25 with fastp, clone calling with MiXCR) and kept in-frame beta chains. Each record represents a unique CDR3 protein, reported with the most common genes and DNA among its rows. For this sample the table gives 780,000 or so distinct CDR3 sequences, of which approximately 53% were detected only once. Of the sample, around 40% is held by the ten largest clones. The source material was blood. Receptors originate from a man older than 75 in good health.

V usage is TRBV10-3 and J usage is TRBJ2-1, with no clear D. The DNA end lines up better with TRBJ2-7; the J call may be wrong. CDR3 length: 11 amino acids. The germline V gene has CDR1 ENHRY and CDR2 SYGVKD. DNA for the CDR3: TGTGCCATCAGTGATATTGGGGAGCAGTACTTC. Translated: CAISDIGEQYF.

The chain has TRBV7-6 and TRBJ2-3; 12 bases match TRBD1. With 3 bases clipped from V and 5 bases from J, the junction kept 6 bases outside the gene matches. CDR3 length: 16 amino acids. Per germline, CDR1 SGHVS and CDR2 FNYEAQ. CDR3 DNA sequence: TGTGCCAGCAGCTTCCAGGGGGACAGGGGGCGAGATACGCAGTATTTT. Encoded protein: CASSFQGDRGRDTQYF.

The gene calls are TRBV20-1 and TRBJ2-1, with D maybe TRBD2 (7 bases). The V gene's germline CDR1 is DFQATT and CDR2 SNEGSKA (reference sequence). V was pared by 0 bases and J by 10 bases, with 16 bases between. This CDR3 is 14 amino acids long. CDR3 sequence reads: CSARDPWGGAEQFF. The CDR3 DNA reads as TGCAGTGCTAGAGATCCGTGGGGGGGCGCCGAGCAGTTCTTC.

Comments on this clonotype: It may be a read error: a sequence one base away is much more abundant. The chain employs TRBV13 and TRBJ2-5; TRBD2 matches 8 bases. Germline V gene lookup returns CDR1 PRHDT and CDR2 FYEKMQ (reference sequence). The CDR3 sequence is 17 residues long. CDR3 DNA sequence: TGTGCCAGCGGCTTAAGGAGCGGGAGAGCACATCAGGAGACCCAGTACTTC. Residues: CASGLRSGRAHQETQYF. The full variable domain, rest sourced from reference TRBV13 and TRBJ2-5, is AAGVIQSPRHLIKEKRETATLKCYPIPRHDTVYWYQQGPGQDPQFLISFYEKMQSDKGSIPDRFSAQQFSDYHSELNMSSLELGDSALYFCASGLRSGRAHQETQYFGPGTRLLVL.

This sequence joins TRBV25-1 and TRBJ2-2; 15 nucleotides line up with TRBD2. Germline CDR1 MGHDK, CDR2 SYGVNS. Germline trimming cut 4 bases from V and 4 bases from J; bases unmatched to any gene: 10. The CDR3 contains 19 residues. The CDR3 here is CASSGGLAGGKRGTGELFF. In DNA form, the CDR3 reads TGTGCCAGCAGTGGAGGACTAGCGGGAGGGAAGCGAGGCACCGGGGAGCTGTTTTTT.

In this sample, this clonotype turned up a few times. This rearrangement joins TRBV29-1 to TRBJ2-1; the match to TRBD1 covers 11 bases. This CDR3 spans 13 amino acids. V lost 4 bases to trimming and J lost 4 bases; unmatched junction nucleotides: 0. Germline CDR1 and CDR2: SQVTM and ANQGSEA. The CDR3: CSVGDRGYNEQFF. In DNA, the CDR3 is TGCAGCGTTGGGGACAGGGGGTACAATGAGCAGTTCTTC.

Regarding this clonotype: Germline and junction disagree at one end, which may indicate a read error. The CDR3 here is CVSGFQGAREQYF. The CDR3 coding sequence is TGTGTCAGCGGATTCCAGGGGGCGAGGGAGCAGTACTTC. The chain couples TRBV28 to TRBJ2-4, with 8 bases matching TRBD1. Germline V gene lookup returns CDR1 MDHEN and CDR2 SYDVKM. CDR3 length equals 13 residues.

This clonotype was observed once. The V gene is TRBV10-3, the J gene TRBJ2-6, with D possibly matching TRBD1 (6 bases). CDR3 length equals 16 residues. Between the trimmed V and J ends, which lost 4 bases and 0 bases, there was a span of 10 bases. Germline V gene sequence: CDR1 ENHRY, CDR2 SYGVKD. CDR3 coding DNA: TGTGCCATCAGTGGACAGGTCAACTCTGGGGCCAACGTCCTGACTTTC. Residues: CAISGQVNSGANVLTF.

The CDR3 DNA reads TGTGCTAGTGGTTTGGTTCTCGGGACTAGCGGGAGGGCCCTCTACAATGAGCAGTTCTTC. Protein: CASGLVLGTSGRALYNEQFF. The chain links TRBV12-5 to TRBJ2-1; TRBD2 matches at 16 bases. Unmatched junction bases numbered 8, after V lost 0 bases and J lost 3 bases. CDR1 is LGHNT and CDR2 is FRNRAP in the germline V gene. The CDR3 has 20 residues.

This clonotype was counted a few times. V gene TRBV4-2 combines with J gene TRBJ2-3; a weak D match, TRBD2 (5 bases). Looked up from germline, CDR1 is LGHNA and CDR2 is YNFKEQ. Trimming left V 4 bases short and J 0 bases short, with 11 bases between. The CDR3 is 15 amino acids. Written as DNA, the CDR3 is TGTGCCAGCAGCCTAGACTATGGCAGCACAGATACGCAGTATTTT. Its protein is CASSLDYGSTDTQYF.

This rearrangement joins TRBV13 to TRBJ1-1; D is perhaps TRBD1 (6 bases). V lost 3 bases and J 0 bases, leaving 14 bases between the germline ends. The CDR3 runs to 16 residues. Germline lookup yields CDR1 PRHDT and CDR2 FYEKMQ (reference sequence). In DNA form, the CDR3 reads TGTGCCAGCAGCTTTACCCCGACAGGTCTGAACACTGAAGCTTTCTTT. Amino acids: CASSFTPTGLNTEAFF.

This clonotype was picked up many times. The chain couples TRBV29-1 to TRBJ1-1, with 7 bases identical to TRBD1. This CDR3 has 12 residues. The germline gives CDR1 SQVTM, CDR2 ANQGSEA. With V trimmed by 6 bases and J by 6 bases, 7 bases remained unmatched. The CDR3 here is CSVIGTAAEAFF. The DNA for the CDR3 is TGCAGCGTAATCGGGACAGCCGCTGAAGCTTTCTTT.